Below, 20 T cell receptor beta chains from the same sample are listed, as sequenced in a study of spatial heterogeneity in lung cancer. As to time point: sample taken at primary tumor resection. TCRdb called the 5' RACE reads again in MiXCR, with one record for every CDR3 protein. The table has 3,000 or so distinct CDR3 sequences, about 3% seen once. The sample here was normal lung tissue next to the tumor, taken at surgery. Every receptor here comes from a female donor with early-stage non-small cell lung cancer.

There are many counts of this clonotype. The chain links TRBV5-1 to TRBJ1-2, with D tentatively TRBD1 (6 bases). This CDR3 is 15 amino acids long. Germline CDR1 and CDR2: SGHRS and YFSETQ. V gave up 0 bases and J gave up 3 bases, with 12 bases separating them. CDR3 amino acids: CASSLEGGRDYGYTF. CDR3 bases: TGCGCCAGCAGCTTGGAGGGGGGACGTGACTATGGCTACACCTTC.

This clonotype was counted at least ten times. This chain joins TRBV28 and TRBJ1-3; 9 positions agree with TRBD1. V shed 5 bases and J 2 bases; nucleotides not matched to a gene: 4. The CDR3 spans 15 residues. Germline V gene sequence: CDR1 MDHEN, CDR2 SYDVKM. The CDR3 region has the DNA TGTGCCAGCAGTACCGGGACAGGGACTGGAAACACCATATATTTT. This translates into CASSTGTGTGNTIYF.

This clonotype was detected ten times or more. The chain uses TRBV7-2 and TRBJ2-7; D may be TRBD1 (5 bases). V was pared by 2 bases and J by 3 bases, with 17 bases between. The CDR3 spans 16 residues. CDR1 and CDR2 from the germline V gene are SGHTA and FQGNSA. CDR3 protein: CASSLPRDRNDYEQYF. DNA for the CDR3: TGTGCCAGCAGCTTACCCCGAGACAGAAACGACTACGAGCAGTACTTC.

By proportion, this clonotype is medium-sized. V and J are TRBV20-1 and TRBJ1-5; 10 nucleotides align to TRBD1. The V gene end was trimmed by 2 bases and the J gene end by 5 bases; junction bases not matched to a gene: 6. Per germline, CDR1 DFQATT and CDR2 SNEGSKA (reference sequence). The CDR3 has 15 amino acids. The CDR3 reads CSARQTGGLDQPQHF. The CDR3, as DNA: TGCAGTGCTAGACAGACAGGGGGCCTCGATCAGCCCCAGCATTTT.

By frequency in the sample, this clonotype is medium-sized. The gene calls are TRBV28 and TRBJ1-6; D perhaps matches TRBD1 (6 bases). The CDR3 has 12 residues. The germline gives CDR1 MDHEN, CDR2 SYDVKM. Trimming removed 4 bases from V and 12 bases from J, with 10 bases in between. CDR3 protein: CASSSPTGPLHF. The CDR3 DNA reads TGTGCCAGCAGTTCACCGACAGGACCCCTCCACTTT.

This clonotype qualifies as medium-sized (0.01 to 0.1%). The rearrangement joins TRBV19 to TRBJ1-5; D is ambiguous. Germline V gene lookup returns CDR1 LNHDA and CDR2 SQIVND (reference sequence). The CDR3 spans 13 residues. V lost 7 bases and J lost 2, with 9 bases in between. This CDR3 reads CASNPGRNQPQHF. Here the CDR3 DNA reads TGTGCCAGTAATCCGGGCCGCAATCAGCCCCAGCATTTT.

This clonotype has ten or more counts. The CDR3 sequence is CSVGGYTEAFF. The CDR3 DNA follows: TGCAGCGTTGGGGGGTACACTGAAGCTTTCTTT. The rearrangement uses TRBV29-1 and TRBJ1-1, with D tentatively TRBD1 (5 bases). Per germline, CDR1 SQVTM and CDR2 ANQGSEA. The V end was cut by 4 bases, the J end by 3 bases, with 6 bases between. The CDR3 loop spans 11 amino acids.

This clonotype rates as medium-sized. The chain has TRBV7-8 and TRBJ1-2, with TRBD1 matching 8 bases. Looked up from germline, CDR1 is SGHVS and CDR2 is FQNEAQ. The CDR3 loop spans 14 amino acids. The V segment lost 0 bases and the J segment 7 bases; nucleotides outside the gene matches: 4. CDR3 DNA: TGTGCCAGCAGCTTAGCTCAGGGGGCGATTGGCTACACCTTC. Its translation is CASSLAQGAIGYTF.

This clonotype has a count of ten or more. This chain links TRBV30 with TRBJ2-2, with TRBD1 identical over 9 bases. Germline CDR1 and CDR2: GTSNPN and SVGIG (reference sequence). J lost 7 bases, V lost 1 base, and 4 bases had no gene match. The CDR3 covers 14 residues. CDR3: CAWSAGTGYGELFF. CDR3 in DNA: TGTGCCTGGAGTGCGGGGACAGGGTACGGGGAGCTGTTTTTT. Together with reference TRBV30 and TRBJ2-2, the CDR3 gives the full variable domain: SQTIHQWPATLVQPVGSPLSLECTVEGTSNPNLYWYRQAAGRGLQLLFYSVGIGQISSEVPQNLSASRPQDRQFILSSKKLLLSDSGFYLCAWSAGTGYGELFFGEGSRLTVL.

About this clonotype: A much larger clone differs from this one at a single base, so this may be a read error. The V call is TRBV25-1, the J call TRBJ2-7; D might be TRBD1 (5 bases). This CDR3 is built from 11 residues. CDR1 and CDR2 (germline): MGHDK, SYGVNS. The DNA of the CDR3 is TGTGCCAGCAGCCCCGAACACAGGTTATTCTTC. It encodes CASSPEHRLFF.

This clonotype is labeled as medium-sized. This chain uses TRBV5-4 with TRBJ1-4, with D perhaps TRBD1 (5 bases). This CDR3 has 13 residues. Germline CDR1 and CDR2: SGHNT and YYREEE (reference sequence). V was cut by 4 bases and J by 5 bases, with 9 bases left in between. The CDR3 here is CASSHDRNEKLFF. CDR3 sequence (DNA): TGTGCCAGCAGCCACGACAGAAATGAAAAACTGTTTTTT.

This clonotype has a count of ten or more. The rearrangement joins TRBV6-6 to TRBJ2-5; no firm D call. This CDR3 has 14 amino acids. Trimming stripped 2 bases from V and 4 bases from J, with 11 bases between. Germline lookup yields CDR1 MNHNY and CDR2 SVGAGI (reference sequence). CDR3 nucleotide sequence: TGTGCCAGCAGTTACGATCCGGGTCGAGAGACCCAGTACTTC. Translation: CASSYDPGRETQYF.

This clonotype was counted at least ten times. V usage is TRBV12-3 or TRBV12-4 and J usage is TRBJ1-2; 7 nucleotides align to TRBD1. V shed 1 base and J 4 bases; nucleotides not matched to a gene: 3. This CDR3 contains 14 residues. CDR3 amino acids: CASSLVGTAYGYTF. For the CDR3, the DNA is TGTGCCAGCAGTTTAGTCGGGACAGCCTATGGCTACACCTTC.

By share, this clonotype counts as medium-sized. The rearrangement uses TRBV30 and TRBJ1-5; 8 nucleotides match TRBD1. The CDR3 totals 15 residues. The junction had 7 bases not matched to a gene; V was cut back by 2 bases and J by 4 bases. Germline values: CDR1 GTSNPN, CDR2 SVGIG (reference sequence). CDR3 sequence reads: CAWSRDRGGNQPQHF. The DNA of the CDR3 is TGTGCCTGGAGTAGAGACAGGGGAGGGAATCAGCCCCAGCATTTT.

This clonotype is labeled as medium-sized. The chain links TRBV4-3 to TRBJ1-2; 7 bases line up with TRBD1. V was pared by 0 bases and J by 0 bases, with 7 bases of the junction left unmatched. From germline, CDR1 is LGHNA and CDR2 YSLEER. The CDR3 is made up of 17 amino acids. The CDR3 here is CASSQERSTGANYGYTF. The CDR3 DNA is TGCGCCAGCAGCCAAGAACGCTCCACAGGGGCTAACTATGGCTACACCTTC.

By proportion, this clonotype is medium-sized. The rearrangement links TRBV5-1 to TRBJ2-5; possible D gene TRBD1, 6 bases. V lost 0 bases to trimming and J lost 4 bases, with 13 bases between them. The CDR3 loop spans 15 amino acids. Germline V lookup: CDR1 SGHRS, CDR2 YFSETQ. The CDR3 region is CASSLAGAFGETQYF. DNA for the CDR3: TGCGCCAGCAGCTTGGCAGGGGCTTTTGGAGAGACCCAGTACTTC.

This clonotype is classed as large. The chain is built from TRBV5-4 and TRBJ2-7; 7 bases agree with TRBD1. Per the germline V gene, CDR1 is SGHNT and CDR2 is YYREEE (reference sequence). The CDR3 runs 15 residues. The J segment lost 0 bases and the V segment lost 3 bases, leaving 6 bases of the junction unmatched. DNA of the CDR3: TGTGCCAGCAGCTCAGGACAGGCCCCCTCCTACGAGCAGTACTTC. Translating gives CASSSGQAPSYEQYF.

This rearrangement joins TRBV7-2 to TRBJ2-3; 7 positions match TRBD1. The germline V gene has CDR1 SGHTA and CDR2 FQGNSA. This CDR3 is 15 amino acids long. CDR3 in DNA: TGTGAAAAAAGCTTAGGCCAGGGGGATAAAGATACGCAGTATTTT. As protein: CEKSLGQGDKDTQYF.

Judged by abundance, this clonotype is medium-sized (0.01 to 0.1%). A junction boundary mismatches the germline segment, possibly from a read error. The chain couples TRBV6-6 to TRBJ1-4; D is ambiguous. The CDR3 loop spans 15 amino acids. Germline V lookup: CDR1 MNHNY, CDR2 SVGAGI (reference sequence). The CDR3 region is CASSYDTKLLPQAAF. The CDR3 nucleotides read TGTGCCAGCAGTTACGATACCAAACTACTTCCCCAAGCGGCTTTT.

This clonotype is medium-sized within its sample. The chain links TRBV7-8 to TRBJ2-7; D is possibly TRBD2 (5 bases). The germline gives CDR1 SGHVS, CDR2 FQNEAQ. The CDR3 contains 14 residues. Trimming cost V 1 base and J 4 bases, with 11 bases left between them. The chain's CDR3 is CASSLGVTGYEQYF. The DNA of the CDR3 is TGTGCCAGCAGCTTAGGAGTCACGGGGTACGAGCAGTACTTC.